Detailed here is one T cell receptor beta chain. Its antigen is still unknown. V dropped 3 bases and J dropped 8; count of bases not matched to a gene: 11. The CDR3 extends over 15 amino acids. Germline CDR1 reads LGHNA; CDR2 reads YSLEER. These data are taken from a study of T-cell reconstitution after alpha-beta-depleted transplantation in children. TCRbeta library construction was performed incorporating unique molecular identifiers. From the PCR reads, TCRdb called clonotypes with MiXCR, one entry per CDR3 protein. Of approximately 490,000 distinct CDR3 sequences detected, 10% to 13% appear once; the ten largest clones hold roughly 2.1%. Study-level results: Surviving recipient cells, namely T cells and thymic progenitors, were the source of high day-60 TCRbeta diversity in some patients.

This chain links TRBV4-3 with TRBJ1-1; TRBD1 agrees at 8 bases. The sequence came from a child aged 2-15 years with inherited bone marrow failure, due to receive a stem cell transplant. Source: PBMCs, taken before TCRalphabeta/CD19-depleted stem cell transplant. The CDR3 DNA reads TGCGCCAGCAGCCACCCGGACAGGGACCGGTCAGAAGCTTTCTTT. Translation: CASSHPDRDRSEAFF.